Following are 19 T cell receptor beta chains from one sample sequenced in a study of T cells in Graves' hyperthyroidism and ophthalmopathy. Amplification of TCR beta CDR3 regions used RNA as the template. The TCR CDR3 first-round RT-PCR relied on the HTBI primer set. TCRdb redid the calling of the multiplex PCR reads with MiXCR, one entry per CDR3 protein. This table has approximately 600,000 distinct CDR3 sequences, 14% appearing once. Sequences were obtained from blood. Source of these receptors: a woman between 18 and 29 years old with Graves' ophthalmopathy.

This clonotype was recorded at least ten times. The rearrangement joins TRBV5-1 to TRBJ2-1; D unclear. V gave up 0 bases and J gave up 3 bases, with 10 bases separating them. Looked up from germline, CDR1 is SGHRS and CDR2 is YFSETQ. CDR3 length: 15 amino acids. CDR3 region: CASSLGPDYYNEQFF. DNA of the CDR3: TGCGCCAGCAGCTTGGGACCGGATTACTACAATGAGCAGTTCTTC.

This clonotype appeared many times. The chain recombines TRBV7-9 with TRBJ2-3, with 8 bases that match TRBD2. The CDR3 has 15 residues. Per germline, CDR1 SEHNR and CDR2 FQNEAQ (reference sequence). After removal of 5 bases from V and 1 base from J, the junction contained 5 bases not matched to a gene. The CDR3 loop reads CASSVSGTGTDTQYF. The DNA for the CDR3 is TGTGCCAGCAGCGTTAGCGGGACTGGCACAGATACGCAGTATTTT.

This clonotype was seen ten or more times. The rearrangement joins TRBV28 to TRBJ2-3; no reliable D call. V was shortened by 0 bases and J by 0 bases, with 4 bases between the two germline ends. The CDR3 runs 14 residues. Germline assignment: CDR1 MDHEN and CDR2 SYDVKM. The CDR3: CASSLWGSTDTQYF. The CDR3 DNA follows: TGTGCCAGCAGTTTATGGGGTAGCACAGATACGCAGTATTTT.

V is TRBV4-1 and J is TRBJ2-3; 9 bases are shared with TRBD1. The CDR3 is made up of 18 amino acids. CDR1 and CDR2 (germline): MGHRA, YSYEKL. The V and J ends lost 4 bases and 2 bases, in that order; junction bases with no gene match: 13. CDR3 region: CASSRRETGTGNTDTQYF. The DNA for the CDR3 is TGCGCCAGCAGCCGCAGGGAGACCGGGACAGGGAACACAGATACGCAGTATTTT.

This clonotype occurred a few times. V and J are TRBV6-2 or TRBV6-3 and TRBJ2-7; 11 nucleotides match TRBD1. CDR1 is MNHEY and CDR2 is SVGEGT in the germline V gene. The V gene end was trimmed by 0 bases and the J gene end by 1 base; junction bases not matched to a gene: 5. The CDR3 has 17 residues. The CDR3 loop is CASSYSIRDRGSYEQYF. As DNA, the CDR3 is TGTGCCAGCAGTTACTCGATACGGGACAGGGGGTCCTACGAGCAGTACTTC.

Points on this clonotype: A clone one base away is much larger, so this may be a read error. This sequence joins TRBV7-2 and TRBJ1-5, with D perhaps TRBD1 (5 bases). The CDR3 is made up of 16 amino acids. CDR1 is SGHTA, CDR2 FQGNSA, per germline. Trimming took 6 bases from V and 4 from J, leaving 19 bases between them. The CDR3 nucleotides read TGTGCCAGCAGACTGATGGGACTGCTACCGAATCAGCCCCAGCATTTT. It encodes CASRLMGLLPNQPQHF.

The chain links TRBV19 to TRBJ2-5; 7 bases map to TRBD1. Germline V gene data show CDR1 as LNHDA and CDR2 as SQIVND (reference sequence). The CDR3 length is 14 residues. Losses at the gene ends were 4 bases for V and 3 bases for J; bases not matched to a gene: 5. This CDR3 is CASSTRGGEETQYF. The CDR3 nucleotides are TGTGCCAGTAGTACGAGAGGGGGCGAAGAGACCCAGTACTTC.

This chain connects TRBV4-2 to TRBJ2-1, with 8 bases lining up with TRBD2. Trimming took 0 bases from V and 0 from J; bases not matched to a gene: 1. This CDR3 spans 16 amino acids. Per the germline V gene, CDR1 is LGHNA and CDR2 is YNFKEQ. CDR3 nucleotides: TGTGCCAGCAGCCAAGATACTAGCGGCTCCTACAATGAGCAGTTCTTC. It is translated as CASSQDTSGSYNEQFF.

This clonotype has at least ten counts. The chain links TRBV27 to TRBJ2-1; tentatively, D is TRBD1 (6 bases). Germline V gives CDR1 MNHEY, CDR2 SMNVEV (reference sequence). V lost 2 bases and J lost 7, with 15 bases in between. The CDR3 runs to 15 residues. The CDR3: CASSLVRGAENEQFF. CDR3 sequence (DNA): TGTGCCAGCAGTTTAGTCAGGGGCGCAGAGAATGAGCAGTTCTTC.

In its sample, this clonotype was seen a few times. The rearrangement links TRBV19 to TRBJ1-1, with D possibly matching TRBD1 (5 bases). Germline V CDR1 and CDR2: LNHDA, SQIVND (reference sequence). CDR3 length equals 15 residues. V shed 7 bases and J shed 1 base, with 16 bases lying between them. CDR3 sequence: CASIIGGTGNTEAFF. For the CDR3, the DNA is TGTGCCAGTATCATCGGCGGGACGGGGAACACTGAAGCTTTCTTT.

The table lists this clonotype with many counts. This chain connects TRBV30 to TRBJ2-1; 11 bases map to TRBD1. V lost 5 bases and J lost 9; bases outside the gene matches: 9. Per the germline V gene, CDR1 is GTSNPN and CDR2 is SVGIG (reference sequence). CDR3 length: 14 residues. CDR3 protein: CAWQGQGVLGEQFF. For the CDR3, the DNA is TGTGCCTGGCAGGGACAGGGGGTTCTAGGTGAGCAGTTCTTC.

This clonotype was recorded at least ten times. The rearrangement links TRBV13 to TRBJ2-7; TRBD1 agrees at 9 bases. J gave up 5 bases and V 4 bases, and 6 bases lay outside the gene matches. This CDR3 comprises 14 residues. Germline CDR1 is PRHDT and CDR2 is FYEKMQ (reference sequence). The DNA for the CDR3 is TGTGCCAGCAGCTCCGAGGACAGGGGCCACGAGCAGTACTTC. It translates to CASSSEDRGHEQYF.

This clonotype was detected only a few times. The gene calls are TRBV28 and TRBJ1-2; the match to TRBD1 covers 7 bases. Trimming took 4 bases from V and 1 from J; bases not matched to a gene: 6. The CDR3 has 15 amino acids. CDR1 and CDR2 (germline): MDHEN, SYDVKM. The CDR3 coding sequence is TGTGCCAGCAGTTCCAGGGGGGGGGTTAACTATGGCTACACCTTC. The encoded protein is CASSSRGGVNYGYTF.

With regard to this clonotype: This clone may be a read error of a much larger clone one base away. The chain combines TRBV2 with TRBJ2-5; 8 bases are a match to TRBD2. Germline lookup yields CDR1 SNHLY and CDR2 FYNNEI. CDR3 length: 15 residues. The CDR3 DNA reads as TGTGCCGGCAGCGCGCTCGGGACTAGGCAAGAGACCCAGTACTTC. Encoded protein: CAGSALGTRQETQYF.

This clonotype was detected ten times or more. This CDR3 reads CSARPYPGQGVGEQYF. The CDR3 nucleotides are TGCAGTGCTAGGCCCTACCCGGGGCAGGGGGTAGGCGAGCAGTACTTC. The chain recombines TRBV20-1 with TRBJ2-7, with TRBD1 matching 7 bases. The junction had 17 bases not matched to a gene; V was cut back by 3 bases and J by 6 bases. Germline values: CDR1 DFQATT, CDR2 SNEGSKA (reference sequence). The CDR3 is 16 residues long.

This clonotype was counted a few times. This rearrangement joins TRBV10-3 to TRBJ1-2, with D possibly TRBD1 on 5 matching bases. Germline assignment: CDR1 ENHRY and CDR2 SYGVKD. This CDR3 spans 12 amino acids. V was clipped by 7 bases and J by 6 bases, with 12 bases between them. CDR3 bases: TGTGCCATCAAACCTCCGACAGATGGCTACACCTTC. This codes for CAIKPPTDGYTF.

This clonotype was counted at least ten times. V is TRBV4-3 and J is TRBJ1-2, with D perhaps TRBD1 (6 bases). V was pared by 0 bases and J by 2 bases, with 10 bases between. CDR1 LGHNA and CDR2 YSLEER come from the germline V gene. The CDR3 runs 15 residues. In DNA form, the CDR3 reads TGCGCCAGCAGCCAAGATCCGGGGGCGAACTATGGCTACACCTTC. Its protein is CASSQDPGANYGYTF.

This clonotype came up many times. The CDR3 sequence: CAWSVPPRGGTDTQYF. The CDR3 region has the DNA TGTGCCTGGAGTGTACCCCCCAGGGGTGGCACAGATACGCAGTATTTT. The V gene is TRBV30, the J gene TRBJ2-3; a possible D gene is TRBD1 (6 bases). CDR1 GTSNPN and CDR2 SVGIG come from the germline V gene (reference sequence). V gave up 0 bases and J gave up 1 base, with 14 bases separating them. CDR3 length equals 16 residues. Looking up the rest from reference TRBV30 and TRBJ2-3 gives the full variable domain: SQTIHQWPATLVQPVGSPLSLECTVEGTSNPNLYWYRQAAGRGLQLLFYSVGIGQISSEVPQNLSASRPQDRQFILSSKKLLLSDSGFYLCAWSVPPRGGTDTQYFGPGTRLTVL.

This clonotype was detected ten times or more. V usage is TRBV27 and J usage is TRBJ2-3; D is unresolved. The CDR3 consists of 10 residues. From germline, CDR1 is MNHEY and CDR2 SMNVEV (reference sequence). Trimming took off 9 bases at V and 2 bases at J, with 3 bases between the two ends. The CDR3 sequence is CARNTDTQYF. DNA of the CDR3: TGTGCCAGGAACACAGATACGCAGTATTTT.